This TCR beta chain is drawn from a study of blood T cells in healthy people across ages. Broader study findings: Both higher diversity and more naive CD4+ cells marked long-lived donors when set against aged donors.

V was shortened by 4 bases and J by 4 bases, with 13 bases between the two germline ends. The CDR3 sequence is 14 residues long. The V gene's germline CDR1 is SGHRS and CDR2 YFSETQ. Comments on this clonotype: No antigen is known for it.

It was with a sample-barcoded 5' primer and a J-beta primer mix that a second PCR of about 6 to 12 cycles was run. Each of the samples gave a minimum of 2.5 million paired-end reads that contained CDR3. MiXCR was run by TCRdb on the 5' RACE reads, yielding one entry per CDR3 protein. The sample holds about 1.7 million distinct CDR3 sequences, 28% seen once. Every donor gave ten milliliters of peripheral blood. This TCR was sampled from a woman younger than 45 in good health. Sequences were obtained from blood. This chain connects TRBV5-1 to TRBJ2-3; D call uncertain. The CDR3 loop reads CASSPTAGPDTQYF. In DNA, the CDR3 is TGCGCCAGCAGCCCCACCGCAGGACCAGATACGCAGTATTTT.